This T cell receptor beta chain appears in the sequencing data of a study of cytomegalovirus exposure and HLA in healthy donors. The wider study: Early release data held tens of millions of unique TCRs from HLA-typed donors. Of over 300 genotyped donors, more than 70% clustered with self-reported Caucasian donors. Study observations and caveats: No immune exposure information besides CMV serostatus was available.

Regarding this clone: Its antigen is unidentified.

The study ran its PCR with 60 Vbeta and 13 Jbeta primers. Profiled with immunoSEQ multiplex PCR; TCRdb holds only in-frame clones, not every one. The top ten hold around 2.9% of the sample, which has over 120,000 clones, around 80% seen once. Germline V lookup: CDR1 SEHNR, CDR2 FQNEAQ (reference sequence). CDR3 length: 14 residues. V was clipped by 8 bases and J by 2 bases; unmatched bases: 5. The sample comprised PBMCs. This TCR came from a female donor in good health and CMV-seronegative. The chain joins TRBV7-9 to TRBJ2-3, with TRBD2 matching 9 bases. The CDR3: CASRSGGFTDTQYF. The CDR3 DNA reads TGTGCCAGCCGGAGCGGGGGGTTCACAGATACGCAGTATTTT.